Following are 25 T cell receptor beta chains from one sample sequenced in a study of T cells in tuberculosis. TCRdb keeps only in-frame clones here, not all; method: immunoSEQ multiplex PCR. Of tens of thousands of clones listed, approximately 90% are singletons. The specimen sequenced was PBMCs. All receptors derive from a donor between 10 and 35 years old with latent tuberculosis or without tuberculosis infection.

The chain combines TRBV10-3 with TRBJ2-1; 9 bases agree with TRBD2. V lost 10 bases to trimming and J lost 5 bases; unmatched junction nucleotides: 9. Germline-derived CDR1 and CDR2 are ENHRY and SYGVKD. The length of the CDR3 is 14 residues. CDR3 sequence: CATAGGRGNNEQFF. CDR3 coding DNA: TGTGCCACCGCGGGCGGGAGGGGAAACAATGAGCAGTTCTTC.

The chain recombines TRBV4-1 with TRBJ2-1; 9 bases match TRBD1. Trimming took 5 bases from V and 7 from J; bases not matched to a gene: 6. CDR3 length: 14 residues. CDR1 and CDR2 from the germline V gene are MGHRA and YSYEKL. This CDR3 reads CASSLGQGLNEQFF. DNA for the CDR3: TGCGCCAGCAGCTTGGGACAGGGCTTAAATGAGCAGTTCTTC.

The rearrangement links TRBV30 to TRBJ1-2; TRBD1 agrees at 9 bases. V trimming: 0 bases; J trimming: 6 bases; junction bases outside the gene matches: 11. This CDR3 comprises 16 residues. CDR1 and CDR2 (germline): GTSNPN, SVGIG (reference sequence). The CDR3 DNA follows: TGTGCCTGGAGTGTAGTGTCAGGACAGGGGAGTAATGGCTACACCTTC. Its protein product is CAWSVVSGQGSNGYTF.

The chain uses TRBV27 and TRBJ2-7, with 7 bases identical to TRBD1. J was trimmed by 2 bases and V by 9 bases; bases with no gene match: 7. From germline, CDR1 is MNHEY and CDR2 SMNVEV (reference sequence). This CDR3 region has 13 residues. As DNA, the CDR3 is TGTGCCAGTGGACAGGCCCTACCCTACGAGCAGTACTTC. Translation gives CASGQALPYEQYF.

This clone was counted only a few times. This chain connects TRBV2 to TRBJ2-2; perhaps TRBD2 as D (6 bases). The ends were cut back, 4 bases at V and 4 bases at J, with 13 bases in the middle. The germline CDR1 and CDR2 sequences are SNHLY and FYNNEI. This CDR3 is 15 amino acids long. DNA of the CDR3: TGTGCCAGCAGTGGGTCGGGGGTGTTCACCGGGGAGCTGTTTTTT. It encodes CASSGSGVFTGELFF. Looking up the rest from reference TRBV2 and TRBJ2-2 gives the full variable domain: EPEVTQTPSHQVTQMGQEVILRCVPISNHLYFYWYRQILGQKVEFLVSFYNNEISEKSEIFDDQFSVERPDGSNFTLKIRSTKLEDSAMYFCASSGSGVFTGELFFGEGSRLTVL.

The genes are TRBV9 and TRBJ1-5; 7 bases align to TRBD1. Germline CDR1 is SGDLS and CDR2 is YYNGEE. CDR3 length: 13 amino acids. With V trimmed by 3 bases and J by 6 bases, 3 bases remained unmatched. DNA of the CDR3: TGTGCCAGCAGCGACAGGGGAGGTCAGCCCCAGCATTTT. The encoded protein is CASSDRGGQPQHF.

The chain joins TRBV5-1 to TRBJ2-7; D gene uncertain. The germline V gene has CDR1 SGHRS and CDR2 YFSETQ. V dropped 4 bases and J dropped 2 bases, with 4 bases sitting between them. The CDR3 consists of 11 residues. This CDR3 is CASSLAYEQYF. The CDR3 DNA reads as TGCGCCAGCAGCCTCGCCTACGAGCAGTACTTC.

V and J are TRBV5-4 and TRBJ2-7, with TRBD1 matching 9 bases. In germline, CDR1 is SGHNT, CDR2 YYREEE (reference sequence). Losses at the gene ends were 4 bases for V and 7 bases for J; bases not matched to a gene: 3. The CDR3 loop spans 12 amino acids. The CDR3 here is CASSPGTGEQYF. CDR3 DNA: TGTGCCAGCAGCCCCGGGACAGGGGAGCAGTACTTC. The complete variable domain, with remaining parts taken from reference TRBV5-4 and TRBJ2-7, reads ETGVTQSPTHLIKTRGQQVTLRCSSQSGHNTVSWYQQALGQGPQFIFQYYREEENGRGNFPPRFSGLQFPNYSSELNVNALELDDSALYLCASSPGTGEQYFGPGTRLTVT.

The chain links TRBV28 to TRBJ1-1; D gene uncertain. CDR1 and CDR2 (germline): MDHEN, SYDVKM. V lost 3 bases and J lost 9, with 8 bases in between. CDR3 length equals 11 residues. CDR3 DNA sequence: TGTGCCAGCAGTTTTGGACTTCAAGCTTTCTTT. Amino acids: CASSFGLQAFF.

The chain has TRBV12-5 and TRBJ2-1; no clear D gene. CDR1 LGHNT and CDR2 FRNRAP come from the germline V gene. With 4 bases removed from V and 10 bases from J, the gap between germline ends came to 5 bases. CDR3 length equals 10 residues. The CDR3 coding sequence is TGTGCTAGTGGTTCGACAGAGCAGTTCTTC. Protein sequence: CASGSTEQFF.

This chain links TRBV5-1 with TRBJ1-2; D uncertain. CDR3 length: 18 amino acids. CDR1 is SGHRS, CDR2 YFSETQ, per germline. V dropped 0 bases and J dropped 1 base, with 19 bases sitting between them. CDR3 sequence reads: CASSLALFPGEGNYGYTF. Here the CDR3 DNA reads TGCGCCAGCAGCTTGGCCTTATTTCCCGGGGAAGGTAACTATGGCTACACCTTC. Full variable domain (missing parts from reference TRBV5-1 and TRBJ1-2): KAGVTQTPRYLIKTRGQQVTLSCSPISGHRSVSWYQQTPGQGLQFLFEYFSETQRNKGNFPGRFSGRQFSNSRSEMNVSTLELGDSALYLCASSLALFPGEGNYGYTFGSGTRLTVV.

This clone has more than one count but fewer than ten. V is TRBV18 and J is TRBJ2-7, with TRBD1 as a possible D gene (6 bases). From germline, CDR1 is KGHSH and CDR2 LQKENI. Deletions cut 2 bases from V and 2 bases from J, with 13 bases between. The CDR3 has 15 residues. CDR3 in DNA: TGTGCCAGCTCACCAATGGGGGCAGCGCCCTACGAGCAGTACTTC. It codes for CASSPMGAAPYEQYF.

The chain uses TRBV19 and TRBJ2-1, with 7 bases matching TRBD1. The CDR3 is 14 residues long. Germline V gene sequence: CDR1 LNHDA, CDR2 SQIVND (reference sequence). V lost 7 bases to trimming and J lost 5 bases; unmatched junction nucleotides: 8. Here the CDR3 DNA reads TGTGCCAGTATAAGCCGGGACAGAAACAATGAGCAGTTCTTC. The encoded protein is CASISRDRNNEQFF.

CDR3 loop: CAIRPRDTDLGTEAFF. CDR3 nucleotides: TGTGCCATCAGACCCCGGGACACCGACTTGGGCACTGAAGCTTTCTTT. The rearrangement uses TRBV10-3 and TRBJ1-1; D possibly corresponds to TRBD1 (6 bases). CDR1 is ENHRY and CDR2 is SYGVKD in the germline V gene. Trimming shortened V by 6 bases and J by 4 bases, and 21 bases separated the two germline ends. The CDR3 spans 16 residues.

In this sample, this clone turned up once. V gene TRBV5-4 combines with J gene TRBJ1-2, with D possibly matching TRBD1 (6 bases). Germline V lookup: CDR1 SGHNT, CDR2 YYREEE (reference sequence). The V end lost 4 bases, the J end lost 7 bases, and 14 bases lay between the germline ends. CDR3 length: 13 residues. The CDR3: CASSPTGIGGYTF. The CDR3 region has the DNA TGTGCCAGCAGCCCCACAGGGATCGGTGGCTACACCTTC.

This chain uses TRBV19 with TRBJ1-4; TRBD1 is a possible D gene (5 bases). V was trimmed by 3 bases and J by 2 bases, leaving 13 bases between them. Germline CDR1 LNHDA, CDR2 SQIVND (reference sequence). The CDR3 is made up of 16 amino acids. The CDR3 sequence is CASSIRGFVTNEKLFF. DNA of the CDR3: TGTGCCAGTAGTATTCGGGGGTTTGTGACTAATGAAAAACTGTTTTTT.

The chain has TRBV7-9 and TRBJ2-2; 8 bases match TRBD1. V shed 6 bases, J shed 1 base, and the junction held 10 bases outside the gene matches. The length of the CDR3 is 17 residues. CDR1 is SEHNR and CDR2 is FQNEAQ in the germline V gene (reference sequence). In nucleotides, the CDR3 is TGTGCCAGCAGGACACAGGGGGTGGGGGTGAACACCGGGGAGCTGTTTTTT. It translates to CASRTQGVGVNTGELFF.

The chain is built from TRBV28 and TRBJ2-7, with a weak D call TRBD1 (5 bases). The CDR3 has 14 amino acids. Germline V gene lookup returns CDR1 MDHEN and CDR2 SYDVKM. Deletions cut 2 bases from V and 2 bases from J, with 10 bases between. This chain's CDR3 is CASSLARVTYEQYF. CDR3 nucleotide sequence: TGTGCCAGCAGTTTAGCCAGGGTTACCTACGAGCAGTACTTC.

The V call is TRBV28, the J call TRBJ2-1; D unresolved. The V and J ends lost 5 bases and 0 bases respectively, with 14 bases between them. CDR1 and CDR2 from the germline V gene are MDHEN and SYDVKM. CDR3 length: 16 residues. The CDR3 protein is CASSPWAGSSYNEQFF. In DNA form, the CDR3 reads TGTGCCAGCAGTCCCTGGGCAGGCAGCTCCTACAATGAGCAGTTCTTC.

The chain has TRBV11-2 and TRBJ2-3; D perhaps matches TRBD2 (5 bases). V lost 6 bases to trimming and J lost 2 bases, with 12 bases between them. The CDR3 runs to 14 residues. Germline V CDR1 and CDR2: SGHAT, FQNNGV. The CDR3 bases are TGTGCCAGCAGTCTAAGACTAAACACAGATACGCAGTATTTT. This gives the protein CASSLRLNTDTQYF.

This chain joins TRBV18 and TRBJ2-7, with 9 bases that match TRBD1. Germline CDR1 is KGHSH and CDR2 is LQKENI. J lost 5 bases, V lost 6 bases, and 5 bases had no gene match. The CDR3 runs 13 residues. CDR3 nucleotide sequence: TGTGCCAGCTCCCGGGACAGGGAAAACGAGCAGTACTTC. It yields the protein CASSRDRENEQYF.

The CDR3 loop is CASIPGARGVGEQFF. CDR3 sequence (DNA): TGTGCCAGCATTCCAGGGGCAAGGGGCGTAGGTGAGCAGTTCTTC. The genes are TRBV6-1 and TRBJ2-1; D is possibly TRBD1 (6 bases). The germline gives CDR1 MNHNS, CDR2 SASEGT. The CDR3 covers 15 residues. V gave up 7 bases and J gave up 9 bases, with 22 bases separating them.

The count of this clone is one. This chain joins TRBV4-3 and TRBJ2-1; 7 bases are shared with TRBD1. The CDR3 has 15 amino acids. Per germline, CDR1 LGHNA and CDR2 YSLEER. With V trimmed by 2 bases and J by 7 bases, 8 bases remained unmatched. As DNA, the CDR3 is TGCGCCAGCAGCCAAAGCCCCCGACAGGGAAATGAGCAGTTCTTC. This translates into CASSQSPRQGNEQFF.

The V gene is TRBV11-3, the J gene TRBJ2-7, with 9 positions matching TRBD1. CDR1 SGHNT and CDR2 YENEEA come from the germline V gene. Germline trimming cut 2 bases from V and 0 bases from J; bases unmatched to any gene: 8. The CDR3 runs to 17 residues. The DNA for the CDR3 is TGTGCCAGCAGCTTAAAGGGGACAGGGCTTCTCTCCTACGAGCAGTACTTC. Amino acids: CASSLKGTGLLSYEQYF. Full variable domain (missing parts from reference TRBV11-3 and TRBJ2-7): EAGVVQSPRYKIIEKKQPVAFWCNPISGHNTLYWYLQNLGQGPELLIRYENEEAVDDSQLPKDRFSAERLKGVDSTLKIQPAELGDSAVYLCASSLKGTGLLSYEQYFGPGTRLTVT.

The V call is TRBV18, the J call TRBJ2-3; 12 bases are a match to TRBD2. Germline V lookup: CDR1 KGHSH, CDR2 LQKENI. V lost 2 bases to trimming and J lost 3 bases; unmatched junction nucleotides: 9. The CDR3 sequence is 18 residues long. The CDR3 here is CASSPRLAGGLGTDTQYF. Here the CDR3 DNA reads TGTGCCAGCTCACCAAGGCTAGCGGGAGGGCTTGGGACAGATACGCAGTATTTT.